The text below deals with one T cell receptor (beta chain). The antigen remains unidentified. This sample was taken from a study of cytomegalovirus exposure and HLA in healthy donors. About the study: Of the donors genotyped, some 400 in all, 65% to 90% fell in the Caucasian-associated ancestry cluster.

The CDR3 loop spans 18 amino acids. Germline V gene lookup returns CDR1 MRHNA and CDR2 SNTAGT. V lost 10 bases, J lost 4 bases, and 30 bases lay in between. Primers: 60 Vbeta forward and 13 Jbeta reverse. Produced via immunoSEQ multiplex PCR; TCRdb's table is partial and in-frame only. The table has roughly 190,000 clones, roughly an eighth seen once; the top ten hold more than 7%. The study, taken as a whole, reports: Three chains tied to CMV proved CMV antigen-specific in vitro.

This receptor was taken from a man between 50 and 59 years old in good health and CMV-seropositive. The chain has TRBV6-4 and TRBJ2-3; the D gene is possibly TRBD2 (6 bases). Sequencing was performed on PBMCs. In nucleotides, the CDR3 is TGTGCCAACAAAGGCGGGGACGGCGCCTCGCGGGGTGCAGATACGCAGTATTTT. This translates into CANKGGDGASRGADTQYF.